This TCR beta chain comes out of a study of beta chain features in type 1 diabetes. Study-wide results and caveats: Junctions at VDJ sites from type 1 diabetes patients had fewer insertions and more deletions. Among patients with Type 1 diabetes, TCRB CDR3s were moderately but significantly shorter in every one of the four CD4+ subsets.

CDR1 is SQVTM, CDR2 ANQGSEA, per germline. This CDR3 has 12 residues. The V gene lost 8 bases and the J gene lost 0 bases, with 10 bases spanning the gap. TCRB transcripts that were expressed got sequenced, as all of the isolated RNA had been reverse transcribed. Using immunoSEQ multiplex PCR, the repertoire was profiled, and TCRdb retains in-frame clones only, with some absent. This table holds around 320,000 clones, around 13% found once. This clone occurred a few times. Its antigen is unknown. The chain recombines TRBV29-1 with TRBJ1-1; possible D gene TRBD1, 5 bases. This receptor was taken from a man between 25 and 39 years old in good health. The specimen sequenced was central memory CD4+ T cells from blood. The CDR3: CSLRGMNTEAFF. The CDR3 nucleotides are TGCAGCCTCCGGGGCATGAACACTGAAGCTTTCTTT.